This TCR beta chain was observed in a study of T cells after yellow fever vaccination. A 5'RACE template-switching step, the method used to make TCR cDNA, added a universal primer site and UMIs. From the 5' RACE reads, TCRdb called clonotypes with MiXCR, one entry per CDR3 protein. The table lists about 340,000 distinct CDR3 sequences, about 12% of them singletons, with 2.5% to 4% in the top ten. Remarks on this clonotype: Its antigen is undetermined.

Germline V lookup: CDR1 SGHRS, CDR2 YFSETQ. V dropped 2 bases and J dropped 7; count of bases not matched to a gene: 8. The CDR3 is 16 residues long. Study-wide results and caveats: Faster peaking, at day 5 versus 15, marked a secondary response that was weaker.

The sequence derives from a man in his late teens or twenties who received the YFV17D yellow fever vaccine. This rearrangement joins TRBV5-1 to TRBJ2-1; 11 bases align to TRBD2. Material: CD4+ T cells sorted from PBMCs, obtained 15 days after the yellow fever booster vaccination. The CDR3 protein is CASSFGSSGGLNEQFF. CDR3 nucleotide sequence: TGCGCCAGCAGCTTTGGGTCTAGCGGGGGGCTAAATGAGCAGTTCTTC.